The clone carrying this T cell receptor (beta chain) was observed at least ten times. Its antigen is unknown. One end of the junction fails to match germline, which may point to a read error. Purified naive CD4+ T cells were depleted of CD25+ Tregs. Adaptor-ligated barcode primers were used to amplify TRBV12-4/TRBJ1-2 clonotypes. TCRdb reanalysed the multiplex PCR reads using MiXCR and keeps one entry per CDR3 protein. The table lists several hundred distinct CDR3 sequences, 2.5% to 3.5% of them singletons. Overall study results and limits: Tumor Treg TCRs overlapped most with tumor naive CD4+ cells. Tumor memory CD4+ T cell TCR gene usage was found to cluster with blood and lymph node memory CD4+ cells and with lymph node naive CD4+ cells.

This CDR3 has 15 residues. V gene TRBV12-3 or TRBV12-4 combines with J gene TRBJ1-2, with D possibly being TRBD1 (6 bases). This receptor was taken from a female donor with breast cancer. Input material: tumor-infiltrating naive CD4+ T cells sorted from the breast tumor. Specified subset: naive CD4+ T cells, CD4+CD45RA+CD25-. CDR3 coding DNA: TGTGCCAGCAGTACGAACGGACAGCCTAACTATGGCTACACATTC. Its protein product is CASSTNGQPNYGYTF.